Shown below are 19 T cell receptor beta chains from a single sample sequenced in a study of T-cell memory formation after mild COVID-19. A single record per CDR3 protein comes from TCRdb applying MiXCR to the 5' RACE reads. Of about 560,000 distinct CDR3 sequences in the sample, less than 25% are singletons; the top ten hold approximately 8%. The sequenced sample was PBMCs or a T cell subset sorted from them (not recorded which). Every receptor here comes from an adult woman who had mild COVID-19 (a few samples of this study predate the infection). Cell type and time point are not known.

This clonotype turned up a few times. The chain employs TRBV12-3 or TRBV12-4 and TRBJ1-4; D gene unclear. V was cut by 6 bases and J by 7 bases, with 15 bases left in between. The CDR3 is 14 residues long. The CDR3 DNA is TGTGCCAGCAGCCCCGGGATAGCCGCTGAAAAACTGTTTTTT. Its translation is CASSPGIAAEKLFF.

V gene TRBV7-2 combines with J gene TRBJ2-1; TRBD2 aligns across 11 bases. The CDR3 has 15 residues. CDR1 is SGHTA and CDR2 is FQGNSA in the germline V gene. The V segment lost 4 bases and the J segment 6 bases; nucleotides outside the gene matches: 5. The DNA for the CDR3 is TGTGCCAGCAGCTACGGGACTAGCGGCTCCAATGAGCAGTTCTTC. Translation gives CASSYGTSGSNEQFF.

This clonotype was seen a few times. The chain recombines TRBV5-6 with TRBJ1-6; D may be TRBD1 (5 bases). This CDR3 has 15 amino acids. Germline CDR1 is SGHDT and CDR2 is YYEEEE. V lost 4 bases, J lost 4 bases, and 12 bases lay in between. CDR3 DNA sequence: TGTGCCAGCAGCACCGGGGGGGATTATAATTCACCCCTCCACTTT. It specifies CASSTGGDYNSPLHF.

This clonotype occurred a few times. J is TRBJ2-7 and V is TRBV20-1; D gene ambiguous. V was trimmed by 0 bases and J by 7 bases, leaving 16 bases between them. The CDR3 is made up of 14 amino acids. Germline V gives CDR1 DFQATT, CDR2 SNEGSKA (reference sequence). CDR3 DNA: TGCAGTGCTAGAGACGGAGAGATTATCAAGGAGCAGTACTTC. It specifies CSARDGEIIKEQYF.

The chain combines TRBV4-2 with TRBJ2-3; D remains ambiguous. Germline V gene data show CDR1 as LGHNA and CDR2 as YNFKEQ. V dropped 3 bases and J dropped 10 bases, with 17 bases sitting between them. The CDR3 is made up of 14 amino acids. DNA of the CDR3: TGTGCCAGCAGCCAGGTTCTCGCCCAGATTCCGCAGTATTTT. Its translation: CASSQVLAQIPQYF.

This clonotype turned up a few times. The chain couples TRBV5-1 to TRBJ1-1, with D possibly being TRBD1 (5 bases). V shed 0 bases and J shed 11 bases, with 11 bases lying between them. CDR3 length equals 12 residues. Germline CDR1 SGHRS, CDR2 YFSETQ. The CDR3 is CASSLERGYAFF. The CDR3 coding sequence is TGCGCCAGCAGCTTGGAAAGGGGTTACGCTTTCTTT.

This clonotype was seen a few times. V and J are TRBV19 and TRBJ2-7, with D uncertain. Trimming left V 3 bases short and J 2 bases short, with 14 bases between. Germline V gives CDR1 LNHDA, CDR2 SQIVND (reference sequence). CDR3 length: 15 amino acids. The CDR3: CASSIRQAPTYEQYF. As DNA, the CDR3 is TGTGCCAGTAGTATCCGTCAGGCTCCGACCTACGAGCAGTACTTC.

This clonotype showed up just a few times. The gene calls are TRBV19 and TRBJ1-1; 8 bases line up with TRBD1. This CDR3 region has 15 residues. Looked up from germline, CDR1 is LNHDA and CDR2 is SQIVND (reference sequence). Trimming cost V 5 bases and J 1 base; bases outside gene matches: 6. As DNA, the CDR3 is TGTGCCAGTAGTGGTGGACAGGGCAGGAACACTGAAGCTTTCTTT. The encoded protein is CASSGGQGRNTEAFF. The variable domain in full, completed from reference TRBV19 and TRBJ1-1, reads DGGITQSPKYLFRKEGQNVTLSCEQNLNHDAMYWYRQDPGQGLRLIYYSQIVNDFQKGDIAEGYSVSREKKESFPLTVTSAQKNPTAFYLCASSGGQGRNTEAFFGQGTRLTVV.

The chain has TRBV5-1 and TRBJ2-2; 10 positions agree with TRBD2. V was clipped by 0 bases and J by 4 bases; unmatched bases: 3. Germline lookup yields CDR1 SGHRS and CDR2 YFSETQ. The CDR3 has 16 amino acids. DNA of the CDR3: TGCGCCAGCAGCTTGGCTAGCGGGGGACCCACCGGGGAGCTGTTTTTT. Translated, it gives CASSLASGGPTGELFF.

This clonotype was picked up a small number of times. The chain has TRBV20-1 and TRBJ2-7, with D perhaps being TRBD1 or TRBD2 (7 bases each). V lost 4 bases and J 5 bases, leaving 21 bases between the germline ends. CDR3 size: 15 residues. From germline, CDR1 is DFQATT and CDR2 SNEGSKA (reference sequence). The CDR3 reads CSATPNSGGGDEQYF. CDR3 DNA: TGCAGTGCTACCCCCAATTCAGGGGGAGGGGACGAGCAGTACTTC.

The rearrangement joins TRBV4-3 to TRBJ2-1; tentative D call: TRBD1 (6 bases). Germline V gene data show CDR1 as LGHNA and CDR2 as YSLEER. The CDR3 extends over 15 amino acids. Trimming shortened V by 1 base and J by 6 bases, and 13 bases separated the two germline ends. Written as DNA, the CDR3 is TGCGCCAGCAGCCAAGGACAGGTGGCACTCAATGAGCAGTTCTTC. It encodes CASSQGQVALNEQFF.

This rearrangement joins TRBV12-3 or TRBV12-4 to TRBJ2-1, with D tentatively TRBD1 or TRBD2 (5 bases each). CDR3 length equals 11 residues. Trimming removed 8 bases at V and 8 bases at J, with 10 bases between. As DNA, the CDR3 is TGTGCCAGCCTGGGGGTAGATGAGCAGTTCTTC. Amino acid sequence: CASLGVDEQFF.

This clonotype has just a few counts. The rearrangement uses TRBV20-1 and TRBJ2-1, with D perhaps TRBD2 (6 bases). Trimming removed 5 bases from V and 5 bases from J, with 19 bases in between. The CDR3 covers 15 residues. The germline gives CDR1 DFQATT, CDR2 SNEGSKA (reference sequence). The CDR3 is CSAPTRGGGNNEQFF. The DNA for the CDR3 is TGCAGTGCTCCCACTAGGGGAGGAGGGAACAATGAGCAGTTCTTC.

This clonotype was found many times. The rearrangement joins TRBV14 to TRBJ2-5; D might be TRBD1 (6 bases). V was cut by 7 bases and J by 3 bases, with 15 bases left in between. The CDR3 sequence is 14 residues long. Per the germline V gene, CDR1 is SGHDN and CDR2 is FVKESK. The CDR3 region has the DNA TGTGCCAGCAAAAGGGACACGACCGAAGAGACCCAGTACTTC. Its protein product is CASKRDTTEETQYF.

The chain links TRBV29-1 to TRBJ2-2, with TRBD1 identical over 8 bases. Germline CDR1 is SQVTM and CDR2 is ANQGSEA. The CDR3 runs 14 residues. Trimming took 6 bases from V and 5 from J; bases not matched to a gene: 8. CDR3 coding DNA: TGCAGCGTCCTTCAGGGGGCAGGGACCGGGGAGCTGTTTTTT. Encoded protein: CSVLQGAGTGELFF.

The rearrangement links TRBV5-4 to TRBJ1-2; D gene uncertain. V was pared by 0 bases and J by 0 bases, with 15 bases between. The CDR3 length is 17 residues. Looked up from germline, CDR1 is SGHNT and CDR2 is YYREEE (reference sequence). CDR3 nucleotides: TGTGCCAGCAGCTTGGGTCTCGAATACCTAGCTAACTATGGCTACACCTTC. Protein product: CASSLGLEYLANYGYTF.

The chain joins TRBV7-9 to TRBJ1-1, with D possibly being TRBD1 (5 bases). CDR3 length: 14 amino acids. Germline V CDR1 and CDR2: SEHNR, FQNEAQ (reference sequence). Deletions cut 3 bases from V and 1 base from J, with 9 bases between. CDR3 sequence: CASSLGRTNTEAFF. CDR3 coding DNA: TGTGCCAGCAGCTTGGGGCGGACGAACACTGAAGCTTTCTTT.

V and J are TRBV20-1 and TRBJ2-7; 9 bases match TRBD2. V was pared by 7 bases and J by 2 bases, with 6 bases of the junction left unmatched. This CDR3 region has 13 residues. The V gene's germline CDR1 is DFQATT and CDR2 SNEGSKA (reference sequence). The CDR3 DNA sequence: TGCAGTGGGGCTAGCGGGGACCCCTACGAGCAGTACTTC. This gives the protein CSGASGDPYEQYF.

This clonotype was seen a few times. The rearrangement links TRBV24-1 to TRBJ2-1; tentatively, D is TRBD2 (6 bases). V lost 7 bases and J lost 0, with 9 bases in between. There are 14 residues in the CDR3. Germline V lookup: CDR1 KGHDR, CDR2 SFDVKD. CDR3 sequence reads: CATSGGPSYNEQFF. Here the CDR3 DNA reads TGTGCCACCAGCGGGGGTCCCTCCTACAATGAGCAGTTCTTC.